Presented here are 20 T cell receptor beta chains from one specimen sequenced in a study of T cells in Graves' hyperthyroidism and ophthalmopathy. Amplification of TCR beta CDR3 regions used RNA as the template. The TCR CDR3 first-round RT-PCR relied on the HTBI primer set. Each CDR3 protein gets one entry after TCRdb re-called the multiplex PCR reads with MiXCR. In the table there are 380,000 or so distinct CDR3 sequences, 13% of which are singletons. Sequences were obtained from blood. These receptors originate from a young man with Graves' hyperthyroidism that later progressed to Graves' ophthalmopathy.

CDR3 sequence (DNA): TGTGCCAGCAGCTTGGCGGGGACAGGGCTTGGCTACACCTTC. As protein: CASSLAGTGLGYTF. The chain uses TRBV5-6 and TRBJ1-2; 9 bases are a match to TRBD1. The V segment lost 0 bases and the J segment 7 bases; nucleotides outside the gene matches: 4. CDR1 and CDR2 (germline): SGHDT, YYEEEE. The CDR3 runs 14 residues. Supplemented by reference TRBV5-6 and TRBJ1-2, the full variable domain reads DAGVTQSPTHLIKTRGQQVTLRCSPKSGHDTVSWYQQALGQGPQFIFQYYEEEERQRGNFPDRFSGHQFPNYSSELNVNALLLGDSALYLCASSLAGTGLGYTFGSGTRLTVV.

The chain combines TRBV6-1 with TRBJ2-6, with TRBD1 identical over 7 bases. The CDR3 sequence is 15 residues long. Germline trimming cut 8 bases from V and 0 bases from J; bases unmatched to any gene: 4. Germline-derived CDR1 and CDR2 are MNHNS and SASEGT. CDR3 residues: CASYRGSSGANVLTF. The CDR3 DNA reads as TGTGCCAGCTACAGGGGATCCTCTGGGGCCAACGTCCTGACTTTC.

On this clonotype itself: A clone one base away is much larger, so this may be a read error. V gene TRBV7-9 combines with J gene TRBJ1-2, with TRBD1 matching 8 bases. Germline assignment: CDR1 SEHNR and CDR2 FQNEAQ (reference sequence). CDR3 length: 13 amino acids. This chain's CDR3 is CSSSSGQGDGYTF. The CDR3 region has the DNA TGTTCCAGCAGCTCTGGACAGGGAGATGGCTACACCTTC.

The V gene is TRBV9, the J gene TRBJ2-1; D is possibly TRBD1 (5 bases). V was trimmed by 3 bases and J by 4 bases, leaving 14 bases between them. Germline CDR1 SGDLS, CDR2 YYNGEE. The CDR3 is 15 residues long. The CDR3 loop is CASSAREGLYNEQFF. The CDR3 nucleotides are TGTGCCAGCAGCGCCAGGGAAGGGTTGTACAATGAGCAGTTCTTC. Variable domain in full (rest from reference TRBV9 and TRBJ2-1): DSGVTQTPKHLITATGQRVTLRCSPRSGDLSVYWYQQSLDQGLQFLIQYYNGEERAKGNILERFSAQQFPDLHSELNLSSLELGDSALYFCASSAREGLYNEQFFGPGTRLTVL.

Only a few counts were recorded for this clonotype. Relative to the germline gene, one junction end is altered; a read error may explain this. The genes are TRBV27 and TRBJ2-7, with 7 bases lining up with TRBD1. CDR3 size: 18 residues. The germline gives CDR1 MNHEY, CDR2 SMNVEV (reference sequence). CDR3 region: CASSLRDSGTAGSYGQYF. Here the CDR3 DNA reads TGTGCCAGCAGTTTAAGGGACAGTGGGACCGCAGGATCCTACGGGCAGTACTTC.

In regard to this clonotype: This may arise from a read error, as a much more abundant clone is one base away. The V and J genes are TRBV12-3 or TRBV12-4 and TRBJ1-2; possible D gene TRBD1, 6 bases. V was cut by 2 bases and J by 7 bases, with 17 bases left in between. The CDR3 is 15 residues long. The CDR3 loop is CASSLWGRLYCGYTF. In DNA form, the CDR3 reads TGTGCCAGCAGTTTATGGGGGCGTCTCTACTGTGGCTACACCTTC.

This clonotype was seen many times. V usage is TRBV11-2 and J usage is TRBJ1-4; 7 nucleotides match TRBD1. The CDR3 spans 12 residues. Germline V CDR1 and CDR2: SGHAT, FQNNGV. With 2 bases clipped from V and 12 bases from J, the junction kept 3 bases outside the gene matches. Written as DNA, the CDR3 is TGTGCCAGCAGCTTATTGGGGACAGAACTGTTTTTT. Protein product: CASSLLGTELFF.

V usage is TRBV6-1 and J usage is TRBJ2-7; possible D gene TRBD2, 6 bases. The CDR3 runs to 15 residues. Deletions cut 4 bases from V and 0 bases from J, with 13 bases between. From germline, CDR1 is MNHNS and CDR2 SASEGT. The CDR3 here is CASSGSGWSSYEQYF. In nucleotides, the CDR3 is TGTGCCAGCAGTGGGAGCGGGTGGAGCTCCTACGAGCAGTACTTC.

This clonotype was seen ten or more times. The CDR3 nucleotides read TGTGCCAGCAGCTTAAAGGGGACAGATACGCAGTATTTT. Encoded protein: CASSLKGTDTQYF. The chain links TRBV7-2 to TRBJ2-3, with D possibly matching TRBD1 (5 bases). Germline values: CDR1 SGHTA, CDR2 FQGNSA. V was trimmed by 2 bases and J by 3 bases, leaving 6 bases between them. CDR3 length equals 13 residues.

The table lists this clonotype with many counts. The chain joins TRBV28 to TRBJ1-6; D remains ambiguous. The CDR3 sequence is 14 residues long. The germline V gene encodes CDR1 MDHEN and CDR2 SYDVKM. V dropped 5 bases and J dropped 8 bases, with 13 bases sitting between them. The CDR3 loop is CASSPGGYDSPLHF. The DNA of the CDR3 is TGTGCCAGCAGTCCGGGAGGGTACGATTCACCCCTCCACTTT.

A few counts support this clonotype. V and J are TRBV5-6 and TRBJ2-7, with D maybe TRBD2 (6 bases). Germline assignment: CDR1 SGHDT and CDR2 YYEEEE. This CDR3 is 15 amino acids long. The germline V and J ends were trimmed by 0 bases and 2 bases, with 12 bases remaining between them. The CDR3 sequence is CASSLVRGKPYEQYF. The CDR3 nucleotides read TGTGCCAGCAGCTTGGTACGGGGGAAACCCTACGAGCAGTACTTC.

This clonotype has a count of ten or more. The chain is built from TRBV12-3 or TRBV12-4 and TRBJ2-5, with TRBD1 matching 10 bases. The CDR3 loop spans 15 amino acids. J lost 3 bases, V lost 6 bases, and 7 bases had no gene match. CDR3 sequence reads: CASRPTGQGEETQYF. The CDR3 DNA reads TGTGCCAGCAGACCCACCGGACAGGGGGAAGAGACCCAGTACTTC.

This sequence joins TRBV19 and TRBJ1-1; no firm D call. The germline V gene encodes CDR1 LNHDA and CDR2 SQIVND (reference sequence). This CDR3 comprises 14 residues. V lost 11 bases and J lost 9, with 25 bases in between. CDR3 in DNA: TGTGCCGGTACCCCCGCGCCGGGTTTCCCTAAAGCTTTCTTT. Its protein is CAGTPAPGFPKAFF. The entire variable domain, with the rest obtained from reference TRBV19 and TRBJ1-1, is as follows: DGGITQSPKYLFRKEGQNVTLSCEQNLNHDAMYWYRQDPGQGLRLIYYSQIVNDFQKGDIAEGYSVSREKKESFPLTVTSAQKNPTAFYLCAGTPAPGFPKAFFGQGTRLTVV.

The chain couples TRBV14 to TRBJ2-7, with D unresolved. The assigned J gene may be wrong: the sequence end matches TRBJ2-1 better. Germline CDR1 is SGHDN and CDR2 is FVKESK. CDR3 length: 11 amino acids. CDR3 DNA sequence: TGTGCCAGCAGCATAAGTTACGAGCAGTTCTTC. Its translation: CASSISYEQFF.

This clonotype was detected ten times or more. The J gene is TRBJ2-5, the V gene TRBV28; no reliable D call. CDR1 MDHEN and CDR2 SYDVKM come from the germline V gene. V shed 2 bases and J shed 5 bases, with 9 bases lying between them. This CDR3 has 13 amino acids. The CDR3 loop is CASSLGFWETQYF. The CDR3 DNA sequence: TGTGCCAGCAGTTTAGGTTTTTGGGAGACCCAGTACTTC. Drawing the rest from reference TRBV28 and TRBJ2-5, the complete variable domain is DVKVTQSSRYLVKRTGEKVFLECVQDMDHENMFWYRQDPGLGLRLIYFSYDVKMKEKGDIPEGYSVSREKKERFSLILESASTNQTSMYLCASSLGFWETQYFGPGTRLLVL.

The chain carries TRBV30 and TRBJ2-3, with D possibly called TRBD1 or TRBD2 (5 bases each). The CDR3 contains 13 residues. V was shortened by 7 bases and J by 10 bases, with 21 bases between the two germline ends. The germline V gene encodes CDR1 GTSNPN and CDR2 SVGIG (reference sequence). The DNA of the CDR3 is TGTGCCTCCGGGACCATACTACCTCCGGCGCAGTATTTT. It encodes CASGTILPPAQYF.

This clonotype was picked up many times. V is TRBV12-3 or TRBV12-4 and J is TRBJ2-7, with D possibly called TRBD1 or TRBD2 (5 bases each). The V gene lost 0 bases and the J gene lost 0 bases, with 6 bases spanning the gap. The CDR3 contains 14 residues. CDR3 residues: CASSLAGDSYEQYF. The CDR3 bases are TGTGCCAGCAGTTTAGCGGGGGACTCCTACGAGCAGTACTTC.

The chain is built from TRBV10-2 and TRBJ1-3; unclear D gene. Germline CDR1 WSHSY, CDR2 SAAADI. V lost 1 base and J lost 4, with 8 bases in between. CDR3 length: 14 residues. CDR3: CASSELGSGNTIYF. The CDR3 coding sequence is TGCGCCAGCAGTGAGTTGGGTTCGGGAAACACCATATATTTT.

Ten or more counts support this clonotype. The rearrangement uses TRBV6-5 and TRBJ2-2; tentatively, D is TRBD1 (5 bases). V shed 1 base and J shed 5 bases, with 11 bases lying between them. Germline values: CDR1 MNHEY, CDR2 SVGAGI. CDR3 length: 15 residues. The CDR3 region is CASSYYGAGTGELFF. CDR3 nucleotides: TGTGCCAGCAGTTACTATGGGGCCGGGACCGGGGAGCTGTTTTTT.

This clonotype came up many times. As DNA, the CDR3 is TGTGCCAGCAGTTCCGGGGGTCTGGATCAGCCCCAGCATTTT. This translates into CASSSGGLDQPQHF. The rearrangement links TRBV11-2 to TRBJ1-5; D is possibly TRBD1 (5 bases). V gave up 6 bases and J gave up 5 bases, with 14 bases separating them. Germline V gene sequence: CDR1 SGHAT, CDR2 FQNNGV. CDR3 length: 14 residues.